This T cell receptor beta chain was captured in a study of OX40 agonist ivuxolimab in advanced cancers. At the level of the study: Every 2 weeks, ivuxolimab was infused into the patients intravenously at between 0.01 and 10 mg/kg.

The V end was cut by 1 base, the J end by 3 bases, with 6 bases between. Germline values: CDR1 MDHEN, CDR2 SYDVKM. CDR3 length: 14 amino acids. Overall study findings and caveats: Doses of 0.1 to 3.0 mg/kg were accompanied by clonal expansion of CD4+ and CD8+ blood T cells by week 6. Nonresponders, in some cases, also had low normalized T-cell clonal expansion.

Profiled with immunoSEQ multiplex PCR; TCRdb holds only in-frame clones, not every one. The profile shows approximately 10,000 clones, about 82% of them singletons. Points on this clone: Antigen: not known.

This chain connects TRBV28 to TRBJ2-2; no clear D. This TCR derives from an adult with an advanced solid tumor such as melanoma, head and neck, liver or kidney cancer. The starting material was CD4+ or CD8+ T cells sorted from blood, obtained in a trial of the OX40 agonist ivuxolimab. The CDR3 DNA reads TGTGCCAGCAGTTTATCCACCTACACCGGGGAGCTGTTTTTT. Amino acids: CASSLSTYTGELFF. Based on the CDR3 plus reference TRBV28 and TRBJ2-2, the full variable domain is DVKVTQSSRYLVKRTGEKVFLECVQDMDHENMFWYRQDPGLGLRLIYFSYDVKMKEKGDIPEGYSVSREKKERFSLILESASTNQTSMYLCASSLSTYTGELFFGEGSRLTVL.